The 20 T cell receptor beta chains given below trace back to one sample, sequenced in a study of lymphopenia after photon versus proton radiotherapy. Libraries were prepared by immunoSEQ multiplex PCR; TCRdb keeps only in-frame clonotypes and omits some of them. The sample carries 150,000 or so clones, about 88% recorded once. The specimen comprised peripheral blood, sampled from a patient treated with photon-based radiotherapy. The source is a man in his fifties or sixties with gastric cancer.

The CDR3 DNA follows: TGTGCCAGCAGCTCTAGGGTAATGGCGGTTACAGATACGCAGTATTTT. It encodes CASSSRVMAVTDTQYF. The chain employs TRBV11-2 and TRBJ2-3; D is uncertain. The ends were cut back, 4 bases at V and 3 bases at J, with 17 bases in the middle. In germline, CDR1 is SGHAT, CDR2 FQNNGV. CDR3 size: 16 residues.

This CDR3 reads CASSRDFSGANVLTF. In DNA, the CDR3 is TGTGCCAGCAGTAGGGACTTTAGTGGGGCCAACGTCCTGACTTTC. The V call is TRBV6-4, the J call TRBJ2-6, with D possibly matching TRBD2 (6 bases). Germline-derived CDR1 and CDR2 are MRHNA and SNTAGT. V was shortened by 5 bases and J by 3 bases, with 11 bases between the two germline ends. This CDR3 is built from 15 residues.

CDR3 protein: CATSRVGTGTRNTGELFF. CDR3 nucleotide sequence: TGTGCCACCAGCAGAGTGGGGACAGGAACACGTAACACCGGGGAGCTGTTTTTT. The chain is built from TRBV15 and TRBJ2-2; 8 positions match TRBD1. CDR1 and CDR2 from the germline V gene are LNHNV and YYDKDF (reference sequence). This CDR3 contains 18 residues. The V gene end was trimmed by 1 base and the J gene end by 2 bases; junction bases not matched to a gene: 9. The full variable domain, in which reference TRBV15 and TRBJ2-2 provide the parts outside the CDR3, is DAMVIQNPRYQVTQFGKPVTLSCSQTLNHNVMYWYQQKSSQAPKLLFHYYDKDFNNEADTPDNFQSRRPNTSFCFLDIRSPGLGDTAMYLCATSRVGTGTRNTGELFFGEGSRLTVL.

This clone was detected ten times or more. This chain uses TRBV27 with TRBJ1-1; 7 nucleotides agree with TRBD1. The CDR3 contains 15 residues. Germline V gives CDR1 MNHEY, CDR2 SMNVEV (reference sequence). Trimming removed 5 bases from V and 2 bases from J; junction bases left unmatched: 8. The DNA of the CDR3 is TGTGCCAGCAGTATACAGGGGAATTTTAACACTGAAGCTTTCTTT. Translation gives CASSIQGNFNTEAFF.

This rearrangement joins TRBV30 to TRBJ2-5; D is ambiguous. Per the germline V gene, CDR1 is GTSNPN and CDR2 is SVGIG (reference sequence). Between the trimmed V and J ends, which lost 4 bases and 5 bases, there was a span of 8 bases. This CDR3 is built from 11 residues. The CDR3, as DNA: TGTGCCTGGACTCAGATGGAGACCCAGTACTTC. Residues: CAWTQMETQYF.

The chain uses TRBV28 and TRBJ2-4; D could derive from TRBD1 or TRBD2 (6 bases each). Germline V gene data show CDR1 as MDHEN and CDR2 as SYDVKM. V was cut by 5 bases and J by 10 bases, with 18 bases left in between. The length of the CDR3 is 14 residues. The CDR3 loop reads CASSKPGQGGIQYF. The CDR3 nucleotides are TGTGCCAGCAGTAAACCGGGACAAGGGGGGATTCAGTACTTC.

The chain uses TRBV9 and TRBJ1-4; D is unclear. Germline assignment: CDR1 SGDLS and CDR2 YYNGEE. This CDR3 contains 15 residues. Trimming removed 3 bases from V and 2 bases from J, with 11 bases in between. CDR3 in amino acids: CASSGLEGTNEKLFF. The CDR3 nucleotides read TGTGCCAGCAGCGGGCTCGAAGGCACTAATGAAAAACTGTTTTTT.

The genes are TRBV5-6 and TRBJ1-2; D is uncertain. This CDR3 spans 14 amino acids. Germline-derived CDR1 and CDR2 are SGHDT and YYEEEE. V gave up 2 bases and J gave up 5 bases, with 13 bases separating them. The CDR3 DNA reads as TGTGCCAGCAGCTTTAAGGGTCTAGAATATGGCTACACCTTC. Amino acids: CASSFKGLEYGYTF.

With respect to this clone: The same CDR3 also results from other DNA sequences found in this sample. The V gene is TRBV6-5, the J gene TRBJ2-7; a possible D gene is TRBD2 (5 bases). Trimming removed 6 bases at V and 4 bases at J, with 13 bases between. This CDR3 is built from 13 residues. Per germline, CDR1 MNHEY and CDR2 SVGAGI. This CDR3 is CASSPGTGYEQYF. In DNA, the CDR3 is TGTGCCAGCAGCCCGGGCACGGGATACGAGCAGTACTTC.

CDR3 DNA sequence: TGTGCCAGCAGCCCCTGGACAGGGCCTAACTATGGCTACACCTTC. Translated: CASSPWTGPNYGYTF. The chain couples TRBV7-9 to TRBJ1-2; 8 bases map to TRBD1. CDR1 and CDR2 (germline): SEHNR, FQNEAQ (reference sequence). V dropped 5 bases and J dropped 0; count of bases not matched to a gene: 5. The CDR3 is 15 residues long.

The genes are TRBV7-6 and TRBJ2-7; D is undetermined. The germline V and J ends were trimmed by 0 bases and 6 bases, with 6 bases remaining between them. Germline V lookup: CDR1 SGHVS, CDR2 FNYEAQ. The CDR3 is made up of 12 amino acids. The CDR3, as DNA: TGTGCCAGCAGCTTAGCAGGGTCCGAGCAGTACTTC. Amino acid sequence: CASSLAGSEQYF.

J is TRBJ2-3 and V is TRBV18, with D hard to call. There are 13 residues in the CDR3. V was cut by 1 base and J by 4 bases, with 6 bases left in between. Germline V gene data show CDR1 as KGHSH and CDR2 as LQKENI. CDR3 in amino acids: CASSPLPSDTQYF. The CDR3 region has the DNA TGTGCCAGCTCACCACTCCCCTCAGATACGCAGTATTTT. The entire variable domain, with the rest obtained from reference TRBV18 and TRBJ2-3, is as follows: NAGVMQNPRHLVRRRGQEARLRCSPMKGHSHVYWYRQLPEEGLKFMVYLQKENIIDESGMPKERFSAEFPKEGPSILRIQQVVRGDSAAYFCASSPLPSDTQYFGPGTRLTVL.

This clone came up once. The chain employs TRBV6-1 and TRBJ1-5, with D perhaps matching TRBD1 (6 bases). The V and J ends lost 6 bases and 1 base respectively, with 10 bases between them. The CDR3 is made up of 14 amino acids. Germline-derived CDR1 and CDR2 are MNHNS and SASEGT. CDR3 DNA sequence: TGTGCCAGCAGCGCCCAGGGGAGCAATCAGCCCCAGCATTTT. It is translated as CASSAQGSNQPQHF.

The chain carries TRBV21-1 and TRBJ2-1; the D call of TRBD2 is as the table states it, not checked on the DNA. TRBV21-1 is marked as a pseudogene. This CDR3 region has 15 residues. For the CDR3, the DNA is TGTGCCAGCAGCAACCAGACTAGTCACTACAATGAGCAGTTCTTC. Amino acids: CASSNQTSHYNEQFF.

Worth noting for this clone: The same CDR3 can be traced to other DNA sequences in this sample. The chain employs TRBV20-1 and TRBJ2-7; no firm D call. Trimming took off 1 base at V and 2 bases at J, with 3 bases between the two ends. The germline CDR1 and CDR2 sequences are DFQATT and SNEGSKA (reference sequence). There are 11 residues in the CDR3. This CDR3 is CSARVTYEQYF. The CDR3 DNA sequence: TGCAGTGCTAGAGTCACCTACGAGCAGTACTTC.

There are a few counts of this clone. This chain joins TRBV6-6 and TRBJ2-7; D unresolved. CDR1 is MNHNY and CDR2 is SVGAGI in the germline V gene (reference sequence). The CDR3 sequence is 13 residues long. V was cut by 5 bases and J by 5 bases, with 13 bases left in between. CDR3 residues: CASSPRYLHEQYF. CDR3 DNA: TGTGCCAGCAGTCCGCGGTACCTGCACGAGCAGTACTTC.

The chain employs TRBV4-1 and TRBJ1-4; D is unclear. This CDR3 spans 15 amino acids. V was clipped by 6 bases and J by 3 bases, with 14 bases between them. CDR1 and CDR2 from the germline V gene are MGHRA and YSYEKL. The CDR3 region has the DNA TGCGCCAGCAGTAACACCCGTCGGGCTAATGAAAAACTGTTTTTT. This gives the protein CASSNTRRANEKLFF.

This clone was recorded once. The chain employs TRBV30 and TRBJ2-5; D gene ambiguous. This CDR3 region has 10 residues. V was clipped by 5 bases and J by 5 bases, with 6 bases between them. The V gene's germline CDR1 is GTSNPN and CDR2 SVGIG (reference sequence). The CDR3 DNA reads TGTGCCTGGGAGAGGGAGACCCAGTACTTC. Its translation: CAWERETQYF.

The chain is built from TRBV7-2 and TRBJ2-5, with 12 bases aligning to TRBD1. The CDR3 consists of 16 residues. Germline CDR1 and CDR2: SGHTA and FQGNSA. Trimming removed 4 bases from V and 4 bases from J; junction bases left unmatched: 7. CDR3 DNA: TGTGCCAGCAGCTCAGGGGACAGGGGGCGTGCAGAGACCCAGTACTTC. It codes for CASSSGDRGRAETQYF. The entire variable domain, with the rest obtained from reference TRBV7-2 and TRBJ2-5, is as follows: GAGVSQSPSNKVTEKGKDVELRCDPISGHTALYWYRQSLGQGLEFLIYFQGNSAPDKSGLPSDRFSAERTGGSVSTLTIQRTQQEDSAVYLCASSSGDRGRAETQYFGPGTRLLVL.

This chain connects TRBV7-9 to TRBJ2-3, with D possibly being TRBD1 or TRBD2 (6 bases each). With 3 bases removed from V and 2 bases from J, the gap between germline ends came to 12 bases. CDR1 is SEHNR and CDR2 is FQNEAQ in the germline V gene (reference sequence). CDR3 length equals 15 residues. The CDR3 sequence is CASSFQGGTTDTQYF. The CDR3 bases are TGTGCCAGCAGCTTTCAAGGGGGGACCACAGATACGCAGTATTTT.